This T cell receptor beta chain was sequenced during a study of CD8 T cells in ankylosing spondylitis. Making the TCR beta libraries involved quantitative 5'-RACE with molecular barcodes. TCRdb reanalysed the 5' RACE reads using MiXCR and keeps one entry per CDR3 protein. The sample contains some 220,000 distinct CDR3 sequences, over 7% of which appear only once. Overall study results and limits: Within matched ankylosing spondylitis synovial fluid, disease-linked clones were reportedly significantly enriched. Among TCR beta sequences, a motif of several highly homologous variants appeared characteristic of ankylosing spondylitis blood. Some of the motif variants had earlier been found in reactive arthritis patients' fluid and blood.

Germline V gives CDR1 SGDLS, CDR2 YYNGEE. Trimming took 3 bases from V and 2 from J, leaving 8 bases between them. The CDR3 totals 13 residues. This clonotype was seen many times. Its antigen is still unknown. Sequenced material: blood, either unsorted or a sorted T cell fraction (not recorded which). The TCR was taken from a female donor with ankylosing spondylitis or in good health (not recorded which). This chain joins TRBV9 and TRBJ1-1; no firm D call. The CDR3 sequence is CASSGRSNTEAFF. CDR3 nucleotide sequence: TGTGCCAGCAGCGGGAGATCCAACACTGAAGCTTTCTTT.